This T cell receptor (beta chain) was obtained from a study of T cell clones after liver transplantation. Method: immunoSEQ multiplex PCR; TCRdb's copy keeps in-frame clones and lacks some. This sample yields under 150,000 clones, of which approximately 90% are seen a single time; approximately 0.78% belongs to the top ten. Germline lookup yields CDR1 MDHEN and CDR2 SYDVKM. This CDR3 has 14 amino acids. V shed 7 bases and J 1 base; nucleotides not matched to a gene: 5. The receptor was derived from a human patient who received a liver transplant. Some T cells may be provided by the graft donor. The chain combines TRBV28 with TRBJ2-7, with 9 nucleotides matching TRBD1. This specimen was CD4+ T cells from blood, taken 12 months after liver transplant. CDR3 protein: CASTRTGVSYEQYF. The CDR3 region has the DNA TGTGCCAGCACGAGGACAGGGGTTTCCTACGAGCAGTACTTC.